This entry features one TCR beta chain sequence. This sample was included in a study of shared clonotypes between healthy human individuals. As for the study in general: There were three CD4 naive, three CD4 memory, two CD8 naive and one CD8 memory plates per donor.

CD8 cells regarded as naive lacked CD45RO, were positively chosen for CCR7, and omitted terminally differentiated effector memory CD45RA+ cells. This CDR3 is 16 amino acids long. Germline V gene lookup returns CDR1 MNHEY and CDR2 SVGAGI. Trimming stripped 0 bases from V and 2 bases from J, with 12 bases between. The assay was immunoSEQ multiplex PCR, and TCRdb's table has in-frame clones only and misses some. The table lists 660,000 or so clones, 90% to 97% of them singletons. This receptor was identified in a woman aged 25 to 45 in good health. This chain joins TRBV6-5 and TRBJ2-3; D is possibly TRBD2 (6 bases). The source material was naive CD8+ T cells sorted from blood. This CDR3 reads CASSYSWGDLTDTQYF. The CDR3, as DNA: TGTGCCAGCAGTTACTCGTGGGGGGATCTCACAGATACGCAGTATTTT.